This section outlines one T cell receptor (beta chain) sequence together with its context. The PCR had 60 Vbeta and 13 Jbeta primers. Clones were read by immunoSEQ multiplex PCR, and TCRdb kept only the in-frame ones, dropping some. The table records some 130,000 clones, 77% of them present only once. The V and J ends lost 7 bases and 2 bases, in that order; junction bases with no gene match: 3. CDR3 size: 12 residues. CDR1 is SQVTM, CDR2 ANQGSEA, per germline. The sample is drawn from a study of cytomegalovirus exposure and HLA in healthy donors. This TCR came from a man between 25 and 39 years old in good health and CMV-seronegative. The J gene is TRBJ2-3, the V gene TRBV29-1, with 7 bases that match TRBD1. Input material: PBMCs. The CDR3 reads CSGQGDTDTQYF. The DNA for the CDR3 is TGCAGCGGACAGGGTGACACAGATACGCAGTATTTT.